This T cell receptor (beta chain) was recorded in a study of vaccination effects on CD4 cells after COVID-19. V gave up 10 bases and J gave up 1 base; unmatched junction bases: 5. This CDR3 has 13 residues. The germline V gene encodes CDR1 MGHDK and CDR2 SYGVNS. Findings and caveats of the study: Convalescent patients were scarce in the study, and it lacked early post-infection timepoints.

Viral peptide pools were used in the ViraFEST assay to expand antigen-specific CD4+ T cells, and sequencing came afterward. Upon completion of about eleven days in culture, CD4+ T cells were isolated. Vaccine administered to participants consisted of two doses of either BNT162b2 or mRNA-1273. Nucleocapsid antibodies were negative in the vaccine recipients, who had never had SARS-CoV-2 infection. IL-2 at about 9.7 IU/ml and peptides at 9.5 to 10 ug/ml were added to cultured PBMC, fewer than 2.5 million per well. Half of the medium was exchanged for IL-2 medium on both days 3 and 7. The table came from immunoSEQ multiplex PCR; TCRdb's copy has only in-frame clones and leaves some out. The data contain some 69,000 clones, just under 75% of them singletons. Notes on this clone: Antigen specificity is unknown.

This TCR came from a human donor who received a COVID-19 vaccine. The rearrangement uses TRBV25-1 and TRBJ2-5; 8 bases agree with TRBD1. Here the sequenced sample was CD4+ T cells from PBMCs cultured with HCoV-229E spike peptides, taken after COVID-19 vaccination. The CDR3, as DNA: TGTGCCACAGAGACAGGGGTCCAAGAGACCCAGTACTTC. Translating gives CATETGVQETQYF. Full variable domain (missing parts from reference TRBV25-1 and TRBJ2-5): EADIYQTPRYLVIGTGKKITLECSQTMGHDKMYWYQQDPGMELHLIHYSYGVNSTEKGDLSSESTVSRIRTEHFPLTLESARPSHTSQYLCATETGVQETQYFGPGTRLLVL.